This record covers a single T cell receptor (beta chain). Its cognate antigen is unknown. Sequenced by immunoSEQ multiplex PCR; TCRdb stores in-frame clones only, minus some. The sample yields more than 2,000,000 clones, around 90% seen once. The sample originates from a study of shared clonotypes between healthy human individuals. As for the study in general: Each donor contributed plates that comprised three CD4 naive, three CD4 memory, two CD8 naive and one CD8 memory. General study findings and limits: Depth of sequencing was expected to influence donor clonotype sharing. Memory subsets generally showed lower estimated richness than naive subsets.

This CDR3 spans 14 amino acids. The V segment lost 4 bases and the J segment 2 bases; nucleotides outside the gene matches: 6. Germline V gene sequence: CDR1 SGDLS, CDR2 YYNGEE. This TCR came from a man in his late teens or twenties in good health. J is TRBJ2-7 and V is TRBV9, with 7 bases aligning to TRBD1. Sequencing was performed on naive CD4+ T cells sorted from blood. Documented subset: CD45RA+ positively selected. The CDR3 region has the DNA TGTGCCAGCAGCAATACCGGACAGGCCTACGAGCAGTACTTC. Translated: CASSNTGQAYEQYF. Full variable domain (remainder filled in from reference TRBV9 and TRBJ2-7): DSGVTQTPKHLITATGQRVTLRCSPRSGDLSVYWYQQSLDQGLQFLIQYYNGEERAKGNILERFSAQQFPDLHSELNLSSLELGDSALYFCASSNTGQAYEQYFGPGTRLTVT.